This TCR beta chain was sequenced during a study of T-cell reconstitution after alpha-beta-depleted transplantation in children (dated by TCRdb to between 2015 and 2016). About the full investigation: T-cell immune reconstitution after TCRalphabeta/CD19-depleted allogeneic hematopoietic cell transplantation in children was quantitatively tracked in the study by means of TCR repertoire profiling. What the authors observed across the whole study: Apparently early alphabetaT-cell count recovery about two months after transplant reportedly relied on only several hundred rapidly expanded clones derived from non-depleted graft cells. The high TCRbeta diversity at day 60 in some patients was ascribed to recipient T cells and intrathymic progenitors that had survived conditioning. Hyperexpanded clone frequencies declined over subsequent months; after one year, T-cell counts and TCRbeta diversity were mostly attributed to newly produced T cells.

The treatment or condition label here, explained by the study, means: allogeneic hematopoietic cell transplantation with graft depleted of TCRalphabeta T cells and CD19 B cells. Transplant recipients were children who received TCRalphabeta/CD19-depleted allogeneic hematopoietic cell grafts. The CDR3 measures 14 amino acids from cysteine to phenylalanine. Kept here is only the CDR3 DNA, which spans 42 bases and is read in frame from base 1. CDR1 is given as MNHNS and CDR2 as SASEGT, both from the germline V gene. Here V drops 4 bases and J drops 8 bases, and the junction holds 5 bases not matched to any gene. Details on this clonotype: The antigen this receptor binds is unknown. No much larger clone exists at a distance of one base, and base qualities are not known.

The method behind the library was PCR. Reads for this sample came from an Illumina HiSeq 2500. To normalize quantification of the TCRbeta repertoire, the TCR libraries were built with molecular barcoding that relied on unique molecular identifiers. TCRdb applied fastp at Q25 and MiXCR to the public reads, then kept only in-frame beta chains. Rows are unified per CDR3 protein, each entry keeping the most common DNA and genes. For this sample there are almost 600,000 distinct CDR3 sequences; 27% appear just once. The leading ten clones occupy under 45% of the sample. The TCR originated in a boy under three years old with Wiskott-Aldrich syndrome, due to receive a stem cell transplant. The sequencing used PBMCs, collected before TCRalphabeta/CD19-depleted stem cell transplant. This chain joins TRBV6-1 to TRBJ2-1, and TRBD1 matches 10 of the central bases. The sequenced DNA is TGTGCCAGCAGTGTGAAAGGGACAGGGGATGAGCAGTTCTTC. The resulting protein is CASSVKGTGDEQFF.